The rows below give T cell receptor beta chains drawn from one sample of a study of blood T cells in healthy people across ages. Using its own MiXCR run on the 5' RACE reads, TCRdb lists one record per CDR3 protein. The data contain some 900,000 distinct CDR3 sequences, 40% to 60% of them seen just once; the ten biggest clones take up 10% to 15%. The specimen was blood. The receptor set was obtained from a man aged 25 to 40 in good health. Each CDR3 is given with its conserved first and last residue. Each record gives: D gene, V gene, J gene, clone size, CDR3 length, CDR3 DNA, CDR3 protein. D genes are given only for firm matches. Size is stated for part of the rows, as once, few or many counts, or as a class when the clone is expanded.

>-|TRBV20-1|TRBJ2-7|-|13
TGCAGTGCTAGGTCGTGGGATTCGTACGAGCAGTACTTC
CSARSWDSYEQYF
>-|TRBV5-1|TRBJ1-2|few|11
TGCGCCAGCAGAGAGGACTATGGCTACACCTTC
CASREDYGYTF
>-|TRBV4-1|TRBJ2-7|many|16
TGCGCCAGCAGCCAAGATTTTGCAGCGAGGTCCTACGAGCAGTACTTC
CASSQDFAARSYEQYF
>-|TRBV7-3|TRBJ2-5|few|13
TGTGCCAGCAGCTTAACGATCAAAGAGACCCAGTACTTC
CASSLTIKETQYF
>-|TRBV20-1|TRBJ2-7|-|12
TGCAGTCAAGGGACATCTGCCTACGAGCAGTACTTC
CSQGTSAYEQYF
>-|TRBV12-3/TRBV12-4|TRBJ2-3|-|15
TGTGCCAGCAGTTTAGCGGGGGCTCGGGCAGATACGCAGTATTTT
CASSLAGARADTQYF
>-|TRBV4-1|TRBJ2-5|-|14
TGCGCCAGCAGCCACAACACAGAACAAGAGACCCAGTACTTC
CASSHNTEQETQYF
>-|TRBV11-1|TRBJ2-7|-|12
TGTGCCAGCAGCTTCCAGTCCTACGAGCAGTACTTC
CASSFQSYEQYF
>-|TRBV5-1|TRBJ2-3|-|15
TGCGCCAGCAGCTCCCAGGTGAGCTCCACAGATACGCAGTATTTT
CASSSQVSSTDTQYF
>-|TRBV29-1|TRBJ1-1|few|12
TGCAGCGTTGAAGACGGCAACACTGAAGCTTTCTTT
CSVEDGNTEAFF
>-|TRBV21-1|TRBJ1-1|-|14
TGTGCCAGCAGCAAATCCGGGGGAGGCACTGAAGCTTTCTTT
CASSKSGGGTEAFF
>TRBD2|TRBV4-3|TRBJ2-5|-|17
TGCGCCAGCAGCCAAGGGGGACTAGCGGGGGCCCAAGAGACCCAGTACTTC
CASSQGGLAGAQETQYF
>-|TRBV29-1|TRBJ1-2|-|12
TGCAGCGTTGATAGACGGAGCTATGGCTACACCTTC
CSVDRRSYGYTF
>-|TRBV6-5|TRBJ1-5|-|12
TGTGCCAGCAGGCGGCCGGATGGTCCCCAGCATTTT
CASRRPDGPQHF
>-|TRBV6-6|TRBJ2-2|-|15
TGTGCCAGCAGTTCGACAAAGGCGGACACCGGGGAGCTGTTTTTT
CASSSTKADTGELFF
>TRBD1|TRBV18|TRBJ1-1|once|13
TGTGCCAGCTCGGAGGGGGCGGACACTGAAGCTTTCTTT
CASSEGADTEAFF
>-|TRBV28|TRBJ1-2|few|14
TGTGCCAGCACCCCCGTCCGGATAAACTATGGCTACACCTTC
CASTPVRINYGYTF
>TRBD1|TRBV27|TRBJ2-1|few|20
TGTGCCAGCAGTTTTTTAAAGGGACAGGGGGCTCGGAGCTCCTATAATGAGCAGTTCTTC
CASSFLKGQGARSSYNEQFF
>TRBD1|TRBV5-5|TRBJ2-7|-|15
TGTGCCAGCAGCCCTGATGACAGGGTGACCTACGAGCAGTACTTC
CASSPDDRVTYEQYF
>TRBD1|TRBV28|TRBJ1-5|-|15
TGTGCCAGCAGTCGTGACAGGGATAGGGAACAGCCCCAGCATTTT
CASSRDRDREQPQHF
>TRBD1|TRBV29-1|TRBJ2-1|-|14
TGCAGCGTTGATTTGACAGGGGGATTCAATGAGCAGTTCTTC
CSVDLTGGFNEQFF
>TRBD1|TRBV27|TRBJ2-7|-|16
TGTGCCAGCAGTCCGTACGGACAGGGGGCTATGGACGAGCAGTACTTC
CASSPYGQGAMDEQYF
>-|TRBV21-1|TRBJ2-1|many|15
TGTGCCAGCACCTTAGCGGGGGGGACGGTCAATGAGCAGTTCTTC
CASTLAGGTVNEQFF
>-|TRBV4-3|TRBJ2-3|-|15
TGCGCCAGCAGCCAGCGGTGGGTGCTGACAGATACGCAGTATTTT
CASSQRWVLTDTQYF
>-|TRBV6-5|TRBJ2-5|-|13
TGTGCCAGCCGCCAGTACCTCCAAGAGACCCAGTACTTC
CASRQYLQETQYF
>-|TRBV6-5|TRBJ1-2|-|13
TGTGCCAGCAGCCGCCCGGGGGTTGAAGGCTACACCTTC
CASSRPGVEGYTF
>-|TRBV3-1|TRBJ1-1|once|13
TGTGCCAGCAGCCCCCGGACGCACACTGAAGCTTTCTTT
CASSPRTHTEAFF
>TRBD2|TRBV4-2|TRBJ2-2|-|16
TGTGCCAGCAGCCAGCAAGCGGGGCCGAACACCGGGGAGCTGTTTTTT
CASSQQAGPNTGELFF
>TRBD1|TRBV5-1|TRBJ2-7|few|18
TGCGCCAGCAGCTTGAGTCCACTTGGACAGGGTGAACCCTACGAGCAGTACTTC
CASSLSPLGQGEPYEQYF